These 23 T cell receptor beta chains were sequenced from one sample in a study of blood T cell repertoires in COVID-19. Method: immunoSEQ multiplex PCR; TCRdb's copy keeps in-frame clones and lacks some. The table records about 78,000 clones, roughly 86% of them present only once. The sample was peripheral blood. These receptors were taken from a man over 45 with active or convalescent COVID-19.

This clone was picked up one time. The chain carries TRBV19 and TRBJ1-5; 7 bases are a match to TRBD1. The CDR3 spans 16 residues. V dropped 7 bases and J dropped 1; count of bases not matched to a gene: 10. Germline assignment: CDR1 LNHDA and CDR2 SQIVND (reference sequence). This chain's CDR3 is CASNSDRAKSNQPQHF. The CDR3 nucleotides are TGTGCCAGTAATTCCGACAGGGCCAAGAGCAATCAGCCCCAGCATTTT.

This clone was recorded only once. V is TRBV10-3 and J is TRBJ2-1, with 11 bases aligning to TRBD2. The trim removed 7 bases at V and 7 bases at J, leaving 9 bases unmatched. Per the germline V gene, CDR1 is ENHRY and CDR2 is SYGVKD. The CDR3 consists of 15 residues. The CDR3 spells CAIMNSGGALNEQFF. The CDR3 nucleotides read TGTGCCATCATGAATAGCGGGGGGGCTCTAAATGAGCAGTTCTTC.

This clone was seen more than once but under ten times. The rearrangement links TRBV7-9 to TRBJ2-2; 9 bases match TRBD1. J lost 9 bases, V lost 2 bases, and 7 bases had no gene match. The CDR3 sequence is 15 residues long. CDR1 and CDR2 (germline): SEHNR, FQNEAQ (reference sequence). For the CDR3, the DNA is TGTGCCAGCAGCTTATTCACAGGGGGCAAGAGGGAGCTGTTTTTT. It is translated as CASSLFTGGKRELFF.

The rearrangement links TRBV4-1 to TRBJ2-2; a possible D gene is TRBD1 (5 bases). The CDR3 consists of 15 residues. The V gene lost 0 bases and the J gene lost 2 bases, with 7 bases spanning the gap. Germline CDR1 is MGHRA and CDR2 is YSYEKL. Here the CDR3 DNA reads TGCGCCAGCAGCCAAGAAGGGGCAAACACCGGGGAGCTGTTTTTT. Translated, it gives CASSQEGANTGELFF.

The gene calls are TRBV19 and TRBJ2-5; 8 bases line up with TRBD1. This CDR3 region has 16 residues. With V trimmed by 4 bases and J by 2 bases, 9 bases remained unmatched. Germline values: CDR1 LNHDA, CDR2 SQIVND (reference sequence). The CDR3 nucleotides are TGTGCCAGTAGTACCCCTACAGGGGGGCATCAAGAGACCCAGTACTTC. The encoded protein is CASSTPTGGHQETQYF.

The chain couples TRBV19 to TRBJ1-5, with TRBD1 matching over 7 bases. From germline, CDR1 is LNHDA and CDR2 SQIVND (reference sequence). The CDR3 consists of 16 residues. V shed 5 bases and J 4 bases; nucleotides not matched to a gene: 11. CDR3 sequence (DNA): TGTGCCAGTAGTTCTCGTCGGGAGGGGGCAAATCAGCCCCAGCATTTT. Amino acids: CASSSRREGANQPQHF.

The V and J genes are TRBV10-3 and TRBJ1-5; D is undetermined. Germline CDR1 is ENHRY and CDR2 is SYGVKD. The CDR3 has 13 residues. Trimming cost V 5 bases and J 5 bases, with 10 bases left between them. For the CDR3, the DNA is TGTGCCATCAGTCCCGACACCTATCAGCCCCAGCATTTT. Encoded protein: CAISPDTYQPQHF.

A single count supports this clone. V and J are TRBV25-1 and TRBJ1-1, with no clear D. The CDR3 is 13 amino acids. The V end lost 6 bases, the J end lost 2 bases, and 10 bases lay between the germline ends. Germline V gene lookup returns CDR1 MGHDK and CDR2 SYGVNS. CDR3 loop: CASRITVNTEAFF. CDR3 DNA sequence: TGTGCCAGCAGAATCACGGTTAACACTGAAGCTTTCTTT.

V and J are TRBV4-2 and TRBJ1-3, with D tentatively TRBD1 (6 bases). The CDR3 is made up of 16 amino acids. V was cut by 3 bases and J by 0 bases, with 12 bases left in between. CDR1 LGHNA and CDR2 YNFKEQ come from the germline V gene. DNA for the CDR3: TGTGCCAGCAGCCAGGGAGACAGGTCCTCTGGAAACACCATATATTTT. It is translated as CASSQGDRSSGNTIYF.

The chain joins TRBV24-1 to TRBJ2-1; the D gene is possibly TRBD1 (5 bases). Trimming removed 6 bases from V and 8 bases from J, with 10 bases in between. The CDR3 runs to 12 residues. Germline lookup yields CDR1 KGHDR and CDR2 SFDVKD. CDR3 loop: CATSSQGYEQFF. The CDR3 DNA sequence: TGTGCCACCAGTTCCCAGGGTTATGAGCAGTTCTTC.

The chain carries TRBV19 and TRBJ1-3, with D uncertain. The CDR3 runs to 16 residues. From germline, CDR1 is LNHDA and CDR2 SQIVND (reference sequence). The V end lost 5 bases, the J end lost 3 bases, and 17 bases lay between the germline ends. CDR3 residues: CASSVAGGRDGNTIYF. The CDR3 region has the DNA TGTGCCAGTAGTGTCGCGGGAGGTCGAGATGGAAACACCATATATTTT.

The rearrangement joins TRBV13 to TRBJ2-7, with 10 bases fitting TRBD1. Trimming removed 6 bases from V and 5 bases from J; junction bases left unmatched: 13. CDR1 PRHDT and CDR2 FYEKMQ come from the germline V gene (reference sequence). This CDR3 region has 16 residues. The CDR3 DNA follows: TGTGCCAGCAGGCTACCTCCGGGACAGGGGTGGAACGAGCAGTACGTC. Protein product: CASRLPPGQGWNEQYV.

This clone has a handful of counts. The same CDR3 can be traced to other DNA sequences in this sample. V usage is TRBV29-1 and J usage is TRBJ2-2; 7 bases match TRBD2. From germline, CDR1 is SQVTM and CDR2 ANQGSEA. V was clipped by 6 bases and J by 4 bases; unmatched bases: 5. This CDR3 contains 13 residues. The CDR3 here is CSVMGGGTGELFF. CDR3 DNA: TGCAGCGTCATGGGGGGGGGCACCGGGGAGCTGTTTTTT.

The table lists this clone with a few counts. The gene calls are TRBV12-5 and TRBJ2-3, with D possibly TRBD1 on 7 matching bases. Deletions cut 7 bases from V and 0 bases from J, with 20 bases between. The germline gives CDR1 LGHNT, CDR2 FRNRAP. This CDR3 contains 17 residues. The DNA for the CDR3 is TGTGCTAGTGCCCGCACGTTTCAGGGGGGCAGCACAGATACGCAGTATTTT. It specifies CASARTFQGGSTDTQYF.

The V gene is TRBV4-1, the J gene TRBJ2-6; D might be TRBD2 (5 bases). This CDR3 has 18 amino acids. Germline V gives CDR1 MGHRA, CDR2 YSYEKL. Trimming cost V 0 bases and J 0 bases, with 12 bases left between them. This CDR3 is CASSQDRGMGSGANVLTF. The DNA of the CDR3 is TGCGCCAGCAGCCAAGATCGGGGTATGGGCTCTGGGGCCAACGTCCTGACTTTC.

The rearrangement uses TRBV2 and TRBJ2-5; TRBD2 aligns across 10 bases. There are 16 residues in the CDR3. The germline V gene has CDR1 SNHLY and CDR2 FYNNEI. After removal of 6 bases from V and 2 bases from J, the junction contained 9 bases not matched to a gene. CDR3 sequence: CASRERASGGQETQYF. CDR3 nucleotide sequence: TGTGCCAGCAGGGAAAGGGCTAGCGGGGGTCAAGAGACCCAGTACTTC.

The V gene is TRBV11-2, the J gene TRBJ2-1; D uncertain. Per the germline V gene, CDR1 is SGHAT and CDR2 is FQNNGV. The CDR3 has 19 amino acids. The V end lost 0 bases, the J end lost 0 bases, and 18 bases lay between the germline ends. This CDR3 reads CASSLDYSRPENSYNEQFF. The CDR3 region has the DNA TGTGCCAGCAGCTTAGATTATTCGCGGCCGGAGAACTCCTACAATGAGCAGTTCTTC.

This clone was counted once. CDR3 coding DNA: TGTGCAAGTCGACCCCCAAGGACTAGGGGGACCGGGGAGCTGTTTTTT. It is translated as CASRPPRTRGTGELFF. The V and J genes are TRBV12-2 and TRBJ2-2; TRBD2 reflects the table's D call only, with no check against the DNA. TRBV12-2 is assigned pseudogene status. This CDR3 comprises 16 residues.

This sequence joins TRBV30 and TRBJ1-6; weak D call: TRBD1 (6 bases). This CDR3 has 14 amino acids. CDR1 GTSNPN and CDR2 SVGIG come from the germline V gene (reference sequence). Between the trimmed V and J ends, which lost 1 base and 7 bases, there was a span of 11 bases. The DNA of the CDR3 is TGTGCCTGGAGTGGGGTGGGGGCAAATTCACCCCTCCACTTT. Residues: CAWSGVGANSPLHF.

The chain employs TRBV19 and TRBJ1-5; D possibly corresponds to TRBD1 (5 bases). The CDR3 covers 14 residues. CDR1 and CDR2 from the germline V gene are LNHDA and SQIVND (reference sequence). Between the trimmed V and J ends, which lost 3 bases and 4 bases, there was a span of 10 bases. CDR3 nucleotides: TGTGCCAGTAGTATCGGACATACAAATCAGCCCCAGCATTTT. It codes for CASSIGHTNQPQHF.

This chain uses TRBV5-1 with TRBJ2-7; TRBD2 is a possible D gene (6 bases). V shed 4 bases and J shed 1 base, with 12 bases lying between them. Germline loops: CDR1 SGHRS, CDR2 YFSETQ. The CDR3 extends over 14 amino acids. The CDR3 DNA is TGCGCCAGCAGCCTGGCGGGGAAGTCCTACGAGCAGTACTTC. The encoded protein is CASSLAGKSYEQYF. Complete variable domain (other parts from reference TRBV5-1 and TRBJ2-7): KAGVTQTPRYLIKTRGQQVTLSCSPISGHRSVSWYQQTPGQGLQFLFEYFSETQRNKGNFPGRFSGRQFSNSRSEMNVSTLELGDSALYLCASSLAGKSYEQYFGPGTRLTVT.

The gene calls are TRBV5-1 and TRBJ2-1; TRBD1 agrees at 7 bases. Trimming cost V 1 base and J 2 bases; bases outside gene matches: 9. The CDR3 covers 17 residues. Germline-derived CDR1 and CDR2 are SGHRS and YFSETQ. Written as DNA, the CDR3 is TGCGCCAGCAGCTTGATCGGGACAGCCACACCCTACAATGAGCAGTTCTTC. Protein product: CASSLIGTATPYNEQFF.

The J gene is TRBJ1-6, the V gene TRBV25-1; 8 bases align to TRBD1. J was trimmed by 10 bases and V by 5 bases; bases with no gene match: 7. CDR1 and CDR2 from the germline V gene are MGHDK and SYGVNS. This CDR3 has 14 amino acids. In DNA form, the CDR3 reads TGTGCCAGCAGTATAGGACAGGGTGGCTCACCCCTCCACTTT. Translating gives CASSIGQGGSPLHF.